This T cell receptor (beta chain) was sequenced in a study of regulatory T cells in long-lasting Graves disease. About the study: Recently diagnosed Graves' patients had received antithyroid drugs for under 3 months.

Stated time point: newly diagnosed GD, antithyroid drugs for less than 3 months. PBMC-derived RNA was used for the TCR library. Assembly of TCR beta libraries relied on iRepertoire HTBI primers together with Arm-PCR of CDR3 regions. In the study's own analysis: The identification of roughly 62 TRBV and roughly 15 TRBJ segments was made across samples. TCRdb re-analysed the multiplex PCR reads in MiXCR, keeping a single row per CDR3 protein. For this entry, the V and J calls and clone size follow TCRdb and not the study's own pipeline. The table has over 450,000 distinct CDR3 sequences, 9.5% to 15% seen once. Germline V CDR1 and CDR2: MGHRA, YSYEKL. The CDR3 has 15 amino acids. The V and J ends lost 0 bases and 2 bases respectively, with 10 bases between them. These data also formed part of another study, on T cells in Graves' hyperthyroidism and ophthalmopathy. This second study says: Clinical symptoms, serum thyroxine, TRAb, thyroid ultrasound and orbital computed tomography established diagnosis. The TCR CDR3 first-round RT-PCR relied on the HTBI primer set.

The V call is TRBV4-1, the J call TRBJ2-5; D remains ambiguous. The TCR was taken from a woman aged 25-40 years with Graves disease. Specimen: peripheral blood mononuclear cells (PBMCs), collected at new diagnosis, from a patient treated with antithyroid drugs. The CDR3 DNA follows: TGCGCCAGCAGCCAAGATCCGGGCCAGCAAGAGACCCAGTACTTC. Its protein is CASSQDPGQQETQYF.